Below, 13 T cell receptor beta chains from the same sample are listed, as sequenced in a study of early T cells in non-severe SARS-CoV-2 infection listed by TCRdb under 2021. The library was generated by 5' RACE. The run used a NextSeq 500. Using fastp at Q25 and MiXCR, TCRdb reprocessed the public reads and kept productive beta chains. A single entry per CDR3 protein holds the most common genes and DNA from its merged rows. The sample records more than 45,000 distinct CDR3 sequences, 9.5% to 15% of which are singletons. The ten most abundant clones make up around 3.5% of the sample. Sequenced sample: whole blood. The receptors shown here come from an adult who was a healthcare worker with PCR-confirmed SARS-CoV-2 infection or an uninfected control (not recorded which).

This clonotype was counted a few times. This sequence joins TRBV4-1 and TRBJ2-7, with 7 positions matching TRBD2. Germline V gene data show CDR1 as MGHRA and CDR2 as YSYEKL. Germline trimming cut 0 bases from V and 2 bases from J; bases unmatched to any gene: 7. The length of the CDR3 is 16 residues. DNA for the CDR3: TGCGCCAGCAGCCAAGATTCGCGGGAGTTGCCCTACGAGCAGTACTTC. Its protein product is CASSQDSRELPYEQYF.

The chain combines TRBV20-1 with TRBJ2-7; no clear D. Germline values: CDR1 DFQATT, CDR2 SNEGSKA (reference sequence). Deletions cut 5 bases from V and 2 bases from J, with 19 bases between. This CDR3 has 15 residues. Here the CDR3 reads CSAPTPGASAYEQYF. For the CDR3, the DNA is TGCAGTGCTCCCACCCCCGGCGCGAGCGCCTACGAGCAGTACTTC.

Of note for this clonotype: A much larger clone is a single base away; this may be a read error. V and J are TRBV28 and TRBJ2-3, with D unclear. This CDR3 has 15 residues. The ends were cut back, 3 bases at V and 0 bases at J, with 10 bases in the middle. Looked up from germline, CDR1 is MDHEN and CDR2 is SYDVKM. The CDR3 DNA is TGTGCCAGCAGTTTCAGCCAGGCTAGCACAGATACGCAGTATTTT. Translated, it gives CASSFSQASTDTQYF.

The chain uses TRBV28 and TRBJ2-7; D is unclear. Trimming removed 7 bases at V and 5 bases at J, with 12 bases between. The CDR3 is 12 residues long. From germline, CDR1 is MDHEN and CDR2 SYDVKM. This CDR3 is CASNNPRHEQYF. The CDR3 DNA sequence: TGTGCCAGCAATAATCCCCGCCACGAGCAGTACTTC.

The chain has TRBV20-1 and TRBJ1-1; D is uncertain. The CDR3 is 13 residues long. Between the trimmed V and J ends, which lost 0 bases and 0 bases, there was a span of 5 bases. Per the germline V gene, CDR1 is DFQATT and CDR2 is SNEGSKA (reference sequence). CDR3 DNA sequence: TGCAGTGCTAGAGATAGAATGAACACTGAAGCTTTCTTT. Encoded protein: CSARDRMNTEAFF.

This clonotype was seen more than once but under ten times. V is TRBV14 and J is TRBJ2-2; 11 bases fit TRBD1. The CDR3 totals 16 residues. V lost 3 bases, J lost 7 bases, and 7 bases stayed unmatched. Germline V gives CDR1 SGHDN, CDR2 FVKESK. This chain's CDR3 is CASSQWTGGLIGELFF. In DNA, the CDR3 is TGTGCCAGCAGCCAGTGGACAGGGGGCTTGATCGGGGAGCTGTTTTTT.

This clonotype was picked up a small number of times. The CDR3 reads CASSEATSYEQYF. The CDR3 DNA reads TGTGCCAGCAGTGAAGCGACTTCCTACGAGCAGTACTTC. This chain links TRBV6-1 with TRBJ2-7; no firm D call. Trimming stripped 0 bases from V and 1 base from J, with 4 bases between. Per germline, CDR1 MNHNS and CDR2 SASEGT. This CDR3 contains 13 residues.

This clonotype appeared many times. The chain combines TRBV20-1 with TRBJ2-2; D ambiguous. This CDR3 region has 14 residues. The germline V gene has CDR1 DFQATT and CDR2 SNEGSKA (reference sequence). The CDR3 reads CSSLSNMGAGELFF. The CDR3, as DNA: TGCAGCTCCCTATCAAACATGGGCGCCGGGGAGCTGTTTTTT.

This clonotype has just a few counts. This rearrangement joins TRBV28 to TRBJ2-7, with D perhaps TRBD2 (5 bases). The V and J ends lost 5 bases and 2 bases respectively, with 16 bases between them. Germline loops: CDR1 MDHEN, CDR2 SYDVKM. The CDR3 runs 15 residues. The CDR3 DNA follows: TGTGCCAGCAGTCCGTTTGGACTGAATACCTACGAGCAGTACTTC. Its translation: CASSPFGLNTYEQYF.

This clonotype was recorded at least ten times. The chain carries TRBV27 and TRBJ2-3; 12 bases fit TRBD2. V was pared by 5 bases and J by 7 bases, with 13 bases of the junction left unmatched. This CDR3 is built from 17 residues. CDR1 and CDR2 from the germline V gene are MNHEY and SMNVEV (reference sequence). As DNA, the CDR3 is TGTGCCAGCAGTCTGGAACCTAGCGGGAGGGCCGGAAATACGCAGTATTTT. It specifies CASSLEPSGRAGNTQYF.

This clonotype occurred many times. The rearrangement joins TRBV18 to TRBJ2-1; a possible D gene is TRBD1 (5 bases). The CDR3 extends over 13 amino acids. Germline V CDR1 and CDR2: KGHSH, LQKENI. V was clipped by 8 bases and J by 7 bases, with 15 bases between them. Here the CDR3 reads CASRSLRVNEQFF. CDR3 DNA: TGTGCCAGCCGTTCTCTCAGGGTGAATGAGCAGTTCTTC.

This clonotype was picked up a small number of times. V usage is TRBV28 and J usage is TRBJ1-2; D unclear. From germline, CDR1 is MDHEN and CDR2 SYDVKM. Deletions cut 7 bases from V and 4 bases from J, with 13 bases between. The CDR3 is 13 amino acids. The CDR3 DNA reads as TGTGCCAGCACGGTAGACCGCCGCTATGGCTACACCTTC. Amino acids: CASTVDRRYGYTF.

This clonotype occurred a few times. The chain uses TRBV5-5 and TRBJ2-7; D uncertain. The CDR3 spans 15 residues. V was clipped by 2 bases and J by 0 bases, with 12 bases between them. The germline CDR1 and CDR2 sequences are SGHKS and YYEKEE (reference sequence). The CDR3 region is CASSLSTERSYEQYF. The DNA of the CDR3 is TGTGCCAGCAGCTTATCAACTGAACGCTCCTACGAGCAGTACTTC.